Given below is one T cell receptor beta chain in context. This sample was included in a study of blood T cell repertoires in COVID-19. Germline V lookup: CDR1 SGHVS, CDR2 FQNEAQ. This CDR3 is 19 amino acids long. V lost 5 bases to trimming and J lost 5 bases; unmatched junction nucleotides: 18. Clones were sequenced by immunoSEQ multiplex PCR, and TCRdb holds only the in-frame ones, with some missing. Counted here are roughly 280,000 clones, just under 90% occurring once; the ten biggest clones make up 1.9%. The chain has TRBV7-8 and TRBJ2-2; 9 bases are a match to TRBD2. The material sequenced was PBMCs or T cells enriched from blood (not recorded which). The clonotype comes from an older woman who had recovered from COVID-19. The CDR3 protein is CASSPPPGGRVPRTGELFF. The CDR3 DNA follows: TGTGCCAGCAGCCCCCCCCCTGGCGGGAGGGTCCCCCGGACCGGGGAGCTGTTTTTT.